Following are 22 T cell receptor beta chains from one sample sequenced in a study of cytomegalovirus exposure and HLA in healthy donors. 13 Jbeta primers and 60 Vbeta primers were used for the PCR. Sequencing was performed with immunoSEQ multiplex PCR; in TCRdb, only in-frame clones are kept and a portion is missing. The sample yields some 98,000 clones, 80% to 85% seen once. Sequencing used PBMCs. Receptors originate from a middle-aged man in good health and CMV-seronegative.

This chain joins TRBV18 and TRBJ1-1; tentative D call: TRBD1 (6 bases). Germline V gene sequence: CDR1 KGHSH, CDR2 LQKENI. V gave up 0 bases and J gave up 4 bases, with 9 bases separating them. The CDR3 totals 14 residues. CDR3 sequence reads: CASSPPPRGTEAFF. For the CDR3, the DNA is TGTGCCAGCTCACCACCTCCCAGGGGCACTGAAGCTTTCTTT.

The J gene is TRBJ1-2, the V gene TRBV4-1, with D maybe TRBD1 (5 bases). This CDR3 comprises 15 residues. Germline CDR1 MGHRA, CDR2 YSYEKL. V was shortened by 4 bases and J by 4 bases, with 16 bases between the two germline ends. The CDR3 nucleotides are TGCGCCAGCAGCCCAAGCGAGTCAGGGCTCTATGGCTACACCTTC. Translated: CASSPSESGLYGYTF.

The chain recombines TRBV2 with TRBJ2-7, with D perhaps matching TRBD1 (6 bases). CDR3 length equals 12 residues. The V gene's germline CDR1 is SNHLY and CDR2 FYNNEI. The V end was cut by 7 bases, the J end by 4 bases, with 11 bases between. CDR3 DNA: TGTGCCAGCACTGAGACAGGATACGAGCAGTACTTC. Translating it yields CASTETGYEQYF.

This chain joins TRBV5-4 and TRBJ2-3; D perhaps matches TRBD2 (5 bases). Trimming pared 4 bases from V and 3 bases from J, leaving 18 bases between. This CDR3 is built from 16 residues. Germline CDR1 reads SGHNT; CDR2 reads YYREEE (reference sequence). As DNA, the CDR3 is TGTGCCAGCAGCGTAAAGCTAGCAACAGTAACAGATACGCAGTATTTT. This codes for CASSVKLATVTDTQYF. The variable domain in full, with the rest retrieved from reference TRBV5-4 and TRBJ2-3, is ETGVTQSPTHLIKTRGQQVTLRCSSQSGHNTVSWYQQALGQGPQFIFQYYREEENGRGNFPPRFSGLQFPNYSSELNVNALELDDSALYLCASSVKLATVTDTQYFGPGTRLTVL.

This rearrangement joins TRBV11-3 to TRBJ2-5; 9 bases line up with TRBD2. The assigned J gene may be wrong: the sequence end matches TRBJ2-7 better. CDR1 is SGHNT, CDR2 YENEEA, per germline. The length of the CDR3 is 14 residues. In DNA form, the CDR3 reads TGTGCCAGCAGCAGCGGGGGGAGCTCCTACGAGCAGTACTTC. Its translation: CASSSGGSSYEQYF.

The chain carries TRBV28 and TRBJ1-5; the D is unclear. This CDR3 is 15 amino acids long. The germline V and J ends were trimmed by 7 bases and 0 bases, with 13 bases remaining between them. Germline assignment: CDR1 MDHEN and CDR2 SYDVKM. The CDR3 DNA is TGTGCCAGCACGAGATTTATGAGTAGCAATCAGCCCCAGCATTTT. Translated, it gives CASTRFMSSNQPQHF.

The chain combines TRBV6-5 with TRBJ2-2; the D gene is possibly TRBD1 (6 bases). The V end was cut by 2 bases, the J end by 7 bases, with 17 bases between. CDR1 and CDR2 from the germline V gene are MNHEY and SVGAGI. CDR3 length: 16 amino acids. The CDR3 bases are TGTGCCAGCAGTTACATTCCTACAGGGTTTCTCGGGGAGCTGTTTTTT. Translating gives CASSYIPTGFLGELFF.

The chain is built from TRBV11-1 and TRBJ2-1; a weak D match, TRBD1 (8 bases). Germline assignment: CDR1 SGHAT and CDR2 FQDESV (reference sequence). The CDR3 is 15 residues long. Trimming shortened V by 5 bases and J by 4 bases, and 15 bases separated the two germline ends. In DNA, the CDR3 is TGTGCCAGCAGCAGAGGACAGGGAGGGTACAATGAGCAGTTCTTC. Translated, it gives CASSRGQGGYNEQFF. The full variable domain, in which reference TRBV11-1 and TRBJ2-1 provide the parts outside the CDR3, is EAEVAQSPRYKITEKSQAVAFWCDPISGHATLYWYRQILGQGPELLVQFQDESVVDDSQLPKDRFSAERLKGVDSTLKIQPAELGDSAMYLCASSRGQGGYNEQFFGPGTRLTVL.

This CDR3 is CATSSAGVGGNTIYF. Written as DNA, the CDR3 is TGTGCCACCAGCTCTGCGGGGGTTGGTGGAAACACCATATATTTT. The chain links TRBV15 to TRBJ1-3; a weak D match, TRBD1 (5 bases). V shed 5 bases and J shed 3 bases, with 14 bases lying between them. The CDR3 contains 15 residues. Germline V gene lookup returns CDR1 LNHNV and CDR2 YYDKDF (reference sequence).

This chain links TRBV6-1 with TRBJ2-2, with TRBD1 matching over 8 bases. V lost 3 bases and J lost 6; bases outside the gene matches: 9. The CDR3 has 16 residues. Germline V gives CDR1 MNHNS, CDR2 SASEGT. The CDR3 loop is CASSDWQGAVPGELFF. The CDR3 DNA reads TGTGCCAGCAGTGATTGGCAGGGGGCCGTCCCCGGGGAGCTGTTTTTT.

V is TRBV6-1 and J is TRBJ1-1, with TRBD1 as a possible D gene (5 bases). Per the germline V gene, CDR1 is MNHNS and CDR2 is SASEGT. V dropped 10 bases and J dropped 7 bases, with 19 bases sitting between them. The CDR3 totals 13 residues. CDR3 bases: TGTGCCACCCGTACGGGGGACTCTAGTGAAGCTTTCTTT. As protein: CATRTGDSSEAFF.

As regards this clone: A much more abundant neighbour one base away suggests this may be a read error. The sample carries other DNA sequences with the same CDR3. This sequence joins TRBV25-1 and TRBJ2-5, with 7 bases that match TRBD1. The germline V gene encodes CDR1 MGHDK and CDR2 SYGVNS. The V and J ends lost 1 base and 2 bases, in that order; junction bases with no gene match: 10. The CDR3 runs 17 residues. DNA for the CDR3: TGTGCCAGCAGTGAATCTTGGGGCACAGGGGAACAAGAGACCCAGTACTTC. Encoded protein: CASSESWGTGEQETQYF. Based on the CDR3 plus reference TRBV25-1 and TRBJ2-5, the full variable domain is EADIYQTPRYLVIGTGKKITLECSQTMGHDKMYWYQQDPGMELHLIHYSYGVNSTEKGDLSSESTVSRIRTEHFPLTLESARPSHTSQYLCASSESWGTGEQETQYFGPGTRLLVL.

V usage is TRBV29-1 and J usage is TRBJ1-3; D may be TRBD1 (6 bases). Germline V gene lookup returns CDR1 SQVTM and CDR2 ANQGSEA. The CDR3 has 14 residues. V lost 6 bases and J 3 bases, leaving 15 bases between the germline ends. CDR3 bases: TGCAGCGTCCTCCTCCCGGACAGTGGAAACACCATATATTTT. Protein: CSVLLPDSGNTIYF.

The V and J genes are TRBV28 and TRBJ1-5, with 7 bases identical to TRBD1. Germline lookup yields CDR1 MDHEN and CDR2 SYDVKM. The CDR3 is made up of 14 amino acids. The V gene end was trimmed by 11 bases and the J gene end by 0 bases; junction bases not matched to a gene: 7. DNA for the CDR3: TGTGCCTTAAACAGGGGAGCTAGCAATCAGCCCCAGCATTTT. It specifies CALNRGASNQPQHF.

The chain couples TRBV7-9 to TRBJ1-5, with D possibly matching TRBD1 (5 bases). This CDR3 comprises 17 residues. CDR1 is SEHNR, CDR2 FQNEAQ, per germline (reference sequence). Trimming removed 1 base from V and 3 bases from J, with 16 bases in between. Written as DNA, the CDR3 is TGTGCCAGCAGCTTAGTTCAGGGCAGGGAATTCAATCAGCCCCAGCATTTT. It encodes CASSLVQGREFNQPQHF.

The gene calls are TRBV2 and TRBJ2-2; no clear D. Trimming shortened V by 6 bases and J by 1 base, and 9 bases separated the two germline ends. CDR1 and CDR2 from the germline V gene are SNHLY and FYNNEI. This CDR3 comprises 14 residues. The CDR3 region is CASSKTQNTGELFF. CDR3 DNA: TGTGCCAGCAGCAAAACACAGAACACCGGGGAGCTGTTTTTT.

This chain connects TRBV11-2 to TRBJ1-3, with D unclear. This CDR3 has 15 residues. Trimming took off 3 bases at V and 1 base at J, with 10 bases between the two ends. Looked up from germline, CDR1 is SGHAT and CDR2 is FQNNGV. The CDR3 is CASSLRGPSGNTIYF. CDR3 sequence (DNA): TGTGCCAGCAGCTTGCGCGGCCCTTCTGGAAACACCATATATTTT.

The V and J genes are TRBV7-9 and TRBJ2-1; TRBD1 aligns across 8 bases. Trimming removed 7 bases from V and 6 bases from J; junction bases left unmatched: 5. Looked up from germline, CDR1 is SEHNR and CDR2 is FQNEAQ (reference sequence). The CDR3 runs 13 residues. Written as DNA, the CDR3 is TGTGCCAGCACCCCCGGACAGGGCAATGAGCAGTTCTTC. This sequence encodes CASTPGQGNEQFF.

This clone was observed a single time. The gene calls are TRBV2 and TRBJ1-5; 7 bases agree with TRBD1. The junction had 4 bases not matched to a gene; V was cut back by 0 bases and J by 5 bases. Looked up from germline, CDR1 is SNHLY and CDR2 is FYNNEI. The CDR3 runs to 15 residues. CDR3 amino acids: CASSEAGDRYQPQHF. CDR3 DNA sequence: TGTGCCAGCAGTGAAGCGGGGGACAGATATCAGCCCCAGCATTTT.

The gene calls are TRBV7-8 and TRBJ2-1; 8 positions match TRBD1. Trimming at V came to 2 bases and at J to 4 bases, leaving 4 bases not matched to a gene. The CDR3 loop spans 15 amino acids. Germline values: CDR1 SGHVS, CDR2 FQNEAQ. CDR3 DNA: TGTGCCAGCAGCTTAACGCGACAGGGGTACAATGAGCAGTTCTTC. It specifies CASSLTRQGYNEQFF.

This chain uses TRBV10-3 with TRBJ1-5, with D perhaps matching TRBD1 (6 bases). The CDR3 loop spans 15 amino acids. Germline CDR1 reads ENHRY; CDR2 reads SYGVKD. The V end lost 6 bases, the J end lost 1 base, and 13 bases lay between the germline ends. CDR3 coding DNA: TGTGCCATCAGAAGTCAGGGGAACAGCAATCAGCCCCAGCATTTT. Protein product: CAIRSQGNSNQPQHF.

The chain recombines TRBV29-1 with TRBJ1-1; D is perhaps TRBD1 (5 bases). V gave up 7 bases and J gave up 1 base, with 13 bases separating them. The CDR3 has 13 residues. Per the germline V gene, CDR1 is SQVTM and CDR2 is ANQGSEA. Written as DNA, the CDR3 is TGCAGCGCCGCAACGGGGGGGAACACTGAAGCTTTCTTT. It specifies CSAATGGNTEAFF.